These T cell receptor beta chains were read from a single sample in a study of cytomegalovirus exposure and HLA in healthy donors. Libraries were prepared by immunoSEQ multiplex PCR; TCRdb keeps only in-frame clonotypes and omits some of them. The sample has roughly 310,000 clones; approximately 85% are singletons. The sequenced material came from PBMCs. The receptors shown here come from a man aged 25-40 years in good health and CMV-seronegative. CDR3s include the opening cysteine and the closing phenylalanine or tryptophan.

length,V,J,CDR3
15,TRBV6-5,TRBJ1-2,CASSYSYLVPNGYTF
16,TRBV29-1,TRBJ2-2,CSVLTRARGNTGELFF
14,TRBV2,TRBJ1-6,CASSPGQGNSPLHF
15,TRBV5-1,TRBJ2-1,CASSGGRTAYNEQFF
16,TRBV15,TRBJ2-1,CATSKWLAGDGYEQFF
16,TRBV21-1,TRBJ1-5,CATGGFKGSSNQPQHF
15,TRBV18,TRBJ2-5,CASSKDRGPKETQYF
15,TRBV27,TRBJ2-1,CASSGTSGGYNEQFF
15,TRBV6-1,TRBJ2-1,CASSVQGPTYNEQFF
16,TRBV9,TRBJ2-3,CASSVGGGTGTDTQYF
15,TRBV6-6,TRBJ1-1,CASSYSWTVSTEAFF
19,TRBV19,TRBJ2-1,CASSQDRGASPPSYNEQFF
16,TRBV2,TRBJ2-7,CASRTGTSGGAREQYF
12,TRBV7-8,TRBJ2-7,CASSYRGLEQYF
14,TRBV6-6,TRBJ1-2,CASRGTGYSYGYTF
13,TRBV14,TRBJ2-7,CASSLGGVREQYF
13,TRBV6-6,TRBJ1-1,CASSYSDRDSFSF
17,TRBV11-2,TRBJ1-4,CASSLGTGPATNEKLFF
15,TRBV7-9,TRBJ2-1,CASSMTSGGAGEQFF
14,TRBV5-6,TRBJ1-2,CASSYGGIDYGYTF
19,TRBV9,TRBJ1-2,CASSVLLNDWTGGYYGYTF
15,TRBV18,TRBJ2-2,CASSPRQTNTGELFF
14,TRBV27,TRBJ2-5,CASRPLAGAETQYF
14,TRBV7-8,TRBJ2-3,CASSLRRVSDTQYF
16,TRBV10-1,TRBJ2-7,CASSDSGTANSYEQYF
14,TRBV10-3,TRBJ2-1,CAISEPRYYNEQFF
17,TRBV19,TRBJ1-5,CASSITGGRGAYQPQHF
14,TRBV30,TRBJ1-2,CAWSVRGPDGGYTF
14,TRBV15,TRBJ2-7,CATSRGAGDYEQYF
13,TRBV7-6,TRBJ1-2,CASSLGEYYGYTF
15,TRBV7-6,TRBJ1-1,CASSSQAGGRAEAFF
15,TRBV4-3,TRBJ1-2,CASSQDAGGGYGYTF
16,TRBV19,TRBJ1-1,CASSTKEGGTNTEAFF
16,TRBV6-1,TRBJ1-2,CASSEAWTGRNYGYTF
16,TRBV27,TRBJ2-2,CASSLWEGGTSGELFF
16,TRBV21-1,TRBJ2-7,CASSKAETGNPYEQYF
12,TRBV7-2,TRBJ1-5,CASSLYNQPQHF
16,TRBV7-9,TRBJ1-4,CASSLGTGATNEKLFF
15,TRBV6-6,TRBJ1-3,CASRETGTVGNTIYF
13,TRBV12-5,TRBJ2-7,CASGFTPVYEQYF
13,TRBV5-5,TRBJ1-2,CASSNGQWPGYTF
14,TRBV4-1,TRBJ1-2,CASSPEEKAYGYTF
15,TRBV5-1,TRBJ1-2,CASSGSGGGNYGYTF
12,TRBV15,TRBJ1-4,CATSRDHRGLFF
14,TRBV11-2,TRBJ2-1,CASSPPGVNNEQFF
17,TRBV4-3,TRBJ2-1,CASSQVLGTGGRNEQFF
15,TRBV10-2,TRBJ2-1,CASLEAGSSYNEQFF
16,TRBV5-1,TRBJ2-1,CASSLGSGGGGDEQFF
15,TRBV18,TRBJ2-5,CASSPDRKNQETQYF